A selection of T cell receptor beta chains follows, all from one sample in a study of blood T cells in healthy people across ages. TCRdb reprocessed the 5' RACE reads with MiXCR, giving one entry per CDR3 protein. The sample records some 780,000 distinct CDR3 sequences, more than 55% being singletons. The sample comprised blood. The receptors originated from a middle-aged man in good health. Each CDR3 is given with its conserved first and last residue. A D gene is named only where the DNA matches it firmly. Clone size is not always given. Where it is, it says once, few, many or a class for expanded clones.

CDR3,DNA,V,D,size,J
CASCPPGTGELFF,TGCGCCAGCTGTCCCCCGGGGACCGGGGAGCTGTTTTTT,TRBV5-1,NA,NA,TRBJ2-2
CASSLGRRDEETQYF,TGTGCCAGCAGCTTAGGCCGAAGGGACGAAGAGACCCAGTACTTC,TRBV7-2,NA,few,TRBJ2-5
CASTDGLGYTF,TGTGCCAGCACCGACGGTCTCGGCTACACCTTC,TRBV6-5,NA,NA,TRBJ1-2
CASSQEDRGSYNEQFF,TGTGCCAGCAGCCAAGAGGACAGGGGCTCCTACAATGAGCAGTTCTTC,TRBV4-2,TRBD1,once,TRBJ2-1
CASSGESTDTQYF,TGTGCCAGCAGCGGGGAGAGCACAGATACGCAGTATTTT,TRBV2,NA,few,TRBJ2-3
CASSGAGAQNTGELFF,TGTGCCAGCAGCGGAGCGGGGGCCCAGAACACCGGGGAGCTGTTTTTT,TRBV9,TRBD2,NA,TRBJ2-2
CASSLLGEGTDTQYF,TGTGCCAGCAGTTTATTGGGGGAAGGCACAGATACGCAGTATTTT,TRBV27,NA,once,TRBJ2-3
CASSLGGSGGAYEQYF,TGTGCCAGCAGCTTAGGAGGAAGCGGGGGGGCCTACGAGCAGTACTTC,TRBV7-2,TRBD2,NA,TRBJ2-7
CASSLWGTSVYYEQYF,TGTGCCAGCAGTCTTTGGGGGACTAGCGTCTACTACGAGCAGTACTTC,TRBV28,TRBD2,few,TRBJ2-7
CASSQEGGQGRLDTQYF,TGTGCCAGCAGCCAAGAGGGGGGCCAGGGAAGGTTAGATACGCAGTATTTT,TRBV4-2,NA,NA,TRBJ2-3
CASSGDGGANVLTF,TGTGCCAGCAGCGGAGACGGGGGGGCCAACGTCCTGACTTTC,TRBV9,NA,NA,TRBJ2-6
CASSFLFGGSPLSYNEQFF,TGTGCCAGCAGTTTCTTGTTCGGGGGTTCTCCCCTCTCCTACAATGAGCAGTTCTTC,TRBV28,NA,NA,TRBJ2-1
CASRTRTAYEQYF,TGTGCCAGCAGAACTAGGACCGCCTACGAGCAGTACTTC,TRBV28,NA,few,TRBJ2-7
CASSQPKSDQPQHF,TGTGCCAGCAGCCAACCAAAGTCCGATCAGCCCCAGCATTTT,TRBV4-2,NA,NA,TRBJ1-5
CASSGYYRDPIYF,TGCGCCAGCAGCGGATACTACAGGGATCCCATATATTTT,TRBV7-2,NA,NA,TRBJ1-3
CSVVLESYNEQFF,TGCAGCGTTGTCCTAGAATCCTACAATGAGCAGTTCTTC,TRBV29-1,NA,few,TRBJ2-1
CASREPGLFHEQYF,TGTGCCAGCCGGGAGCCGGGACTTTTCCACGAGCAGTACTTC,TRBV2,NA,NA,TRBJ2-7
CASSLEPAGVQEQYF,TGTGCCAGCAGCTTAGAACCAGCAGGGGTTCAGGAGCAGTACTTC,TRBV7-8,NA,NA,TRBJ2-5
CASRLKPSGSNPGNEQFF,TGTGCCAGCAGACTTAAACCTAGCGGGAGTAATCCGGGTAATGAGCAGTTCTTC,TRBV7-9,TRBD2,NA,TRBJ2-1
CASSLGTSGSSYNGQFF,TGCGCCAGCAGCCTAGGGACTAGCGGGAGTTCCTACAATGGGCAGTTCTTC,TRBV4-3,TRBD2,NA,TRBJ2-1
CSARGAGWAFF,TGCAGTGCTAGAGGGGCAGGGTGGGCTTTCTTT,TRBV20-1,NA,NA,TRBJ1-1
CASSLDGAGYEQYF,TGTGCCAGCAGCCTTGATGGGGCAGGTTACGAGCAGTACTTC,TRBV7-9,NA,NA,TRBJ2-7
CSAREGTGVDNQPQHF,TGCAGTGCTAGAGAAGGGACAGGGGTGGACAATCAGCCCCAGCATTTT,TRBV20-1,TRBD1,NA,TRBJ1-5
CASSLIGAGVEQYF,TGTGCCAGCAGTTTAATCGGTGCGGGTGTCGAGCAGTACTTC,TRBV12-3/TRBV12-4,NA,few,TRBJ2-7
CATSRDGGNNEQFF,TGTGCCACCAGCAGAGATGGAGGGAACAATGAGCAGTTCTTC,TRBV15,NA,NA,TRBJ2-1
CASSQARVSPQHF,TGTGCCAGCAGCCAAGCTAGGGTTTCGCCCCAGCATTTT,TRBV3-1,NA,NA,TRBJ1-5
CASSIGKNYGYTF,TGTGCCAGCAGCATAGGGAAAAACTATGGCTACACCTTC,TRBV7-3,NA,NA,TRBJ1-2
CAWSVGLYSNQPQHF,TGTGCCTGGAGTGTAGGACTGTATAGCAATCAGCCCCAGCATTTT,TRBV30,NA,NA,TRBJ1-5
CASGTGPNTEAFF,TGTGCCAGCGGTACGGGCCCGAACACTGAAGCTTTCTTT,TRBV9,NA,NA,TRBJ1-1
CASSATSGLMSNEQFF,TGTGCCAGCAGCGCGACTAGCGGCCTCATGTCGAATGAGCAGTTCTTC,TRBV9,TRBD2,few,TRBJ2-1
CATSRDGQGGAGYTF,TGTGCCACCAGCAGAGATGGACAGGGAGGTGCAGGCTACACCTTC,TRBV15,TRBD1,few,TRBJ1-2
CASSSPRTSGSQDTQYF,TGTGCCAGCAGCTCCCCTAGGACTAGCGGGAGTCAAGATACGCAGTATTTT,TRBV7-3,TRBD2,NA,TRBJ2-3
CASSDGTSGGAPDTQYF,TGTGCCAGCAGCGACGGGACTAGCGGGGGGGCCCCAGATACGCAGTATTTT,TRBV9,TRBD2,NA,TRBJ2-3
CASNLDSSANYGYTF,TGCGCCAGCAACCTCGACAGTTCAGCTAACTATGGCTACACCTTC,TRBV5-1,NA,NA,TRBJ1-2
CASRPLGRGYQETQYF,TGTGCCAGCAGACCGCTGGGGCGCGGGTACCAAGAGACCCAGTACTTC,TRBV11-2,NA,few,TRBJ2-5
CASGAGTRETQYF,TGTGCCAGCGGCGCCGGGACGAGGGAGACCCAGTACTTC,TRBV2,NA,NA,TRBJ2-5
CASSLLAGDNEQYF,TGTGCCAGCAGTTTACTAGCGGGGGACAATGAGCAGTACTTC,TRBV27,TRBD2,once,TRBJ2-5
CASSEFGRVVATNEKLFF,TGTGCCAGCAGTGAATTCGGAAGGGTAGTTGCAACTAATGAAAAACTGTTTTTT,TRBV25-1,NA,NA,TRBJ1-4
CASSQNQGPGANVLTF,TGTGCCAGCAGCCAGAATCAAGGCCCTGGGGCCAACGTCCTGACTTTC,TRBV7-2,NA,few,TRBJ2-6
CSAKKTRWTDTQYF,TGCAGTGCTAAAAAGACCCGTTGGACAGATACGCAGTATTTT,TRBV20-1,NA,NA,TRBJ2-3
CSARDIGGNYEQYF,TGCAGTGCTAGAGATATTGGCGGGAACTACGAGCAGTACTTC,TRBV20-1,NA,NA,TRBJ2-7
CASSLEGGLNYEQYF,TGTGCCAGCAGCTTAGAGGGGGGCCTCAACTACGAGCAGTACTTC,TRBV7-2,NA,NA,TRBJ2-7
CASSPGGARGYTF,TGTGCCAGCAGCCCTGGGGGGGCGCGGGGCTACACCTTC,TRBV7-9,NA,NA,TRBJ1-2
CSVEAATYNEQYF,TGCAGCGTTGAAGCAGCCACCTACAATGAGCAGTACTTC,TRBV29-1,NA,NA,TRBJ2-7
CATSRQGGLETQYF,TGTGCCACCTCTCGACAGGGGGGGTTGGAGACCCAGTACTTC,TRBV9,TRBD1,few,TRBJ2-5
CASSLGQGGAHYEQYF,TGTGCCAGCAGCTTAGGGCAGGGAGGAGCCCATTACGAGCAGTACTTC,TRBV7-9,NA,few,TRBJ2-7
CASSLDQANTEAFF,TGCGCCAGCAGCTTGGACCAGGCAAACACTGAAGCTTTCTTT,TRBV5-1,NA,few,TRBJ1-1
CASSPTTGRVGGVTADTQYF,TGTGCCAGCAGTCCGACTACCGGAAGGGTGGGGGGGGTAACAGCAGATACGCAGTATTTT,TRBV12-3/TRBV12-4,TRBD2,NA,TRBJ2-3
CAISESRGGETQYF,TGTGCCATCAGTGAGTCGAGGGGGGGAGAGACCCAGTACTTC,TRBV10-3,NA,once,TRBJ2-5
CASSRSGTINGCTF,TGTGCCAGCAGCCGCAGTGGGACTATTAATGGCTGCACCTTC,TRBV7-2,NA,NA,TRBJ1-2
CASTTTGGSSYEQYF,TGCGCCAGCACAACAACAGGGGGGTCCTCCTACGAGCAGTACTTC,TRBV5-1,TRBD1,NA,TRBJ2-7